This entry is about one TCR beta chain. The sample originates from a study of shared T cell receptors in the human thymus. Trimming left V 1 base short and J 7 bases short, with 11 bases between. The germline V gene has CDR1 SGHTA and CDR2 FQGNSA. CDR3 length equals 15 residues. Here immunoSEQ multiplex PCR was the method, and the copy in TCRdb shows in-frame clones only, minus some. The sample consists of hundreds of thousands of clones, more than 75% of them appearing once. These same records also appear under a second study, on human thymus T cells. From that study: The thymus tissue came from resections taken during corrective heart surgery. Apparent skewing of V and J gene usage characterized both thymic and blood repertoires. Related reports documented highly overlapping thymic repertoires among unrelated individuals.

V usage is TRBV7-2 and J usage is TRBJ1-6; a weak D match, TRBD1 (5 bases). The sequencing sample was made of thymocytes. The clonotype originates from a boy under two years old with a congenital heart defect. The CDR3: CASSLDGGDNSPLHF. The DNA for the CDR3 is TGTGCCAGCAGCTTAGACGGGGGAGACAATTCACCCCTCCACTTT.